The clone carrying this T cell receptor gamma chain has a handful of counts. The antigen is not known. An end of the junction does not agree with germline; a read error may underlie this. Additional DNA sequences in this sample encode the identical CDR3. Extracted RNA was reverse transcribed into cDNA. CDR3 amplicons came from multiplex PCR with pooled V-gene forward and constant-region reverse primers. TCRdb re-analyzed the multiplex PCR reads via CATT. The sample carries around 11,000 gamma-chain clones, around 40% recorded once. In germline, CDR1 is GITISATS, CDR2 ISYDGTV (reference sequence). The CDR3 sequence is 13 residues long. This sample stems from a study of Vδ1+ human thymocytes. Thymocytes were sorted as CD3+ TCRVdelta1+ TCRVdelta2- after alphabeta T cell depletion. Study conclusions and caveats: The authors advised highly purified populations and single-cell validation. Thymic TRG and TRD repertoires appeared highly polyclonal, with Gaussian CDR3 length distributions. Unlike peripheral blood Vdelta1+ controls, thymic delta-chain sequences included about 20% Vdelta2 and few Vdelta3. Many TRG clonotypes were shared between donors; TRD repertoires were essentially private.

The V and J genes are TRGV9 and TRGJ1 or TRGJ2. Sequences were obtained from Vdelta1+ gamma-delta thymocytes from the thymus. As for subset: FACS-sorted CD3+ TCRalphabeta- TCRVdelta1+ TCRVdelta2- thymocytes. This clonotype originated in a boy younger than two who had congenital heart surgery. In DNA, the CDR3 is TGTGCCTTGTGGGTCTATGATTATTATAAGAAGCTCTTT. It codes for CALWVYDYYKKLF.